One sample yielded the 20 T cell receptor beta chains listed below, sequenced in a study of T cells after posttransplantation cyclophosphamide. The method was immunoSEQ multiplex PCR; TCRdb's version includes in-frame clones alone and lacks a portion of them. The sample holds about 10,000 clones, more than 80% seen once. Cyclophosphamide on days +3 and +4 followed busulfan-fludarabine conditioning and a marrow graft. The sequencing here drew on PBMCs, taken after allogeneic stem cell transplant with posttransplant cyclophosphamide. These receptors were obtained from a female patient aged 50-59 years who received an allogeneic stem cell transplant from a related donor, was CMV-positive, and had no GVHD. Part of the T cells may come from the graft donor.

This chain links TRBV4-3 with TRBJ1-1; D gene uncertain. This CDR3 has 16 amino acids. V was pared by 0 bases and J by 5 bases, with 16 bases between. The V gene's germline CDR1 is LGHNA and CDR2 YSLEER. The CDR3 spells CASSQEGGWGYTEAFF. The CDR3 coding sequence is TGCGCCAGCAGCCAAGAAGGAGGGTGGGGTTATACTGAAGCTTTCTTT.

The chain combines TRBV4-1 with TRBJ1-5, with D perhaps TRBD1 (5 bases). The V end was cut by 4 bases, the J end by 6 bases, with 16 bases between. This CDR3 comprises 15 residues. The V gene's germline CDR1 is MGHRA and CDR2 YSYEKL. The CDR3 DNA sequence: TGCGCCAGCAGCCCGAGTTGGCAGGGTGGTCAGCCCCAGCATTTT. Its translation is CASSPSWQGGQPQHF.

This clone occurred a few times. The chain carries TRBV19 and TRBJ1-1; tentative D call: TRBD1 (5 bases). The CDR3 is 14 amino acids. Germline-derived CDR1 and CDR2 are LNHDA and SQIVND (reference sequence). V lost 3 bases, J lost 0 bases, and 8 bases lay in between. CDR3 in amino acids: CASSMGQLNTEAFF. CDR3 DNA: TGTGCCAGTAGTATGGGGCAGCTGAACACTGAAGCTTTCTTT.

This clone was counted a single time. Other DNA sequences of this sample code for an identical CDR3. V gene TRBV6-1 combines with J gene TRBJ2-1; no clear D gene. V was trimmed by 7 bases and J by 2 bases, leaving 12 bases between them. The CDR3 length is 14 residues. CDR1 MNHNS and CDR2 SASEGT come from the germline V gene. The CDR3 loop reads CASKVFTTYNEQFF. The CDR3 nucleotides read TGTGCCAGCAAGGTTTTTACTACCTACAATGAGCAGTTCTTC.

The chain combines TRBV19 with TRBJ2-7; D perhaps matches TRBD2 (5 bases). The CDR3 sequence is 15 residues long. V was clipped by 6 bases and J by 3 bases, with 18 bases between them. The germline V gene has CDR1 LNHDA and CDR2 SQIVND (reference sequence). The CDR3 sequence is CASSQPDRAGYEQYF. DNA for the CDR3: TGTGCCAGTAGCCAACCAGACCGGGCGGGCTACGAGCAGTACTTC.

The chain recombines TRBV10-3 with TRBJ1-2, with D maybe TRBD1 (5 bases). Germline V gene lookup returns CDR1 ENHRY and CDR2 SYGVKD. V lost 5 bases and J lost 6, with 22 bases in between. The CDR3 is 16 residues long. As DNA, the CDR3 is TGTGCCATCAGTACTATCCGAGGCGGGGCTCCGGATGGCTACACCTTC. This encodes CAISTIRGGAPDGYTF.

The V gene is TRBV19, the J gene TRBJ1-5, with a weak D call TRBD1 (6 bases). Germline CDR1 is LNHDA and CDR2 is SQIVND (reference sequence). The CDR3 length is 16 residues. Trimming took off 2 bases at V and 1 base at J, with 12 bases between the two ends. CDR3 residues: CASSIRPGQSNQPQHF. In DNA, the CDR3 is TGTGCCAGTAGTATAAGACCGGGACAAAGCAATCAGCCCCAGCATTTT.

Here the CDR3 reads CAWSVGLTGDTQYF. The CDR3 DNA reads TGTGCCTGGAGTGTAGGACTTACGGGAGATACGCAGTATTTT. This rearrangement joins TRBV30 to TRBJ2-3, with D perhaps matching TRBD2 (5 bases). CDR3 length: 14 residues. V shed 0 bases and J shed 5 bases, with 12 bases lying between them. Germline CDR1 reads GTSNPN; CDR2 reads SVGIG (reference sequence).

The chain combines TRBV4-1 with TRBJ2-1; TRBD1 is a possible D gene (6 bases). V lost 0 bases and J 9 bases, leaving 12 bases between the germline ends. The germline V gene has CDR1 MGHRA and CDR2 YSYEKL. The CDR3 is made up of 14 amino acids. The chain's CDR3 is CASSQEGTIGEQFF. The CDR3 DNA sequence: TGCGCCAGCAGCCAAGAGGGGACAATAGGTGAGCAGTTCTTC.

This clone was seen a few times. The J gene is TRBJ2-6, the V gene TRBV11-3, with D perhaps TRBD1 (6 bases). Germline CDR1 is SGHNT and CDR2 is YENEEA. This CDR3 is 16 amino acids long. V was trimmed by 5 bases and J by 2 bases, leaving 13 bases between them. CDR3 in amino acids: CASSGMGAAGANVLTF. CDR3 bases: TGTGCCAGCAGCGGGATGGGGGCCGCTGGGGCCAACGTCCTGACTTTC. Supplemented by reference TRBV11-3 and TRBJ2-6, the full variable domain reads EAGVVQSPRYKIIEKKQPVAFWCNPISGHNTLYWYLQNLGQGPELLIRYENEEAVDDSQLPKDRFSAERLKGVDSTLKIQPAELGDSAVYLCASSGMGAAGANVLTFGAGSRLTVL.

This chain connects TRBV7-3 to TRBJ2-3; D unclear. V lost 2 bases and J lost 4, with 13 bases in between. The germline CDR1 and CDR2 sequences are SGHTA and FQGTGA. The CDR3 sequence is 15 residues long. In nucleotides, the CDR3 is TGTGCCAGCAGCTTAGGGCCCATTATCTCAGATACGCAGTATTTT. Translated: CASSLGPIISDTQYF.

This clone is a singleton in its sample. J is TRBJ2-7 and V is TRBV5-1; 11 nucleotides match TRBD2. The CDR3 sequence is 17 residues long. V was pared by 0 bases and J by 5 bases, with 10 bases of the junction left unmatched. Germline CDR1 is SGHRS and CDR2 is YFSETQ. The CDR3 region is CASSLDPFSSGRNEQYF. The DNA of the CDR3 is TGCGCCAGCAGCTTGGATCCCTTCTCTAGCGGGAGGAACGAGCAGTACTTC.

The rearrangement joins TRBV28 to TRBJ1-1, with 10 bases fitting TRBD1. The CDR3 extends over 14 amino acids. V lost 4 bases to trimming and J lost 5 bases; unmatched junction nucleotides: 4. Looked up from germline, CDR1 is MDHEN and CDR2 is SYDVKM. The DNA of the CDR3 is TGTGCCAGCAGTTCCGGACAGGGGGATACTGAAGCTTTCTTT. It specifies CASSSGQGDTEAFF.

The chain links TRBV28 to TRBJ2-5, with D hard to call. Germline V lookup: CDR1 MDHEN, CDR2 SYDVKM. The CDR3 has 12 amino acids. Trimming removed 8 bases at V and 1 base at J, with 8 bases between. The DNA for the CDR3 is TGTGCCAGCTCGCGCGTCCAAGAGACCCAGTACTTC. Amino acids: CASSRVQETQYF.

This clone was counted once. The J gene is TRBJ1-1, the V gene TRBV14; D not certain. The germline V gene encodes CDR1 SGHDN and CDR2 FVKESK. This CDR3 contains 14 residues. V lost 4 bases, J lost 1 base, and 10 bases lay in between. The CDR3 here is CASSPLRENTEAFF. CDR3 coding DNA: TGTGCCAGCAGCCCGTTGCGGGAGAACACTGAAGCTTTCTTT.

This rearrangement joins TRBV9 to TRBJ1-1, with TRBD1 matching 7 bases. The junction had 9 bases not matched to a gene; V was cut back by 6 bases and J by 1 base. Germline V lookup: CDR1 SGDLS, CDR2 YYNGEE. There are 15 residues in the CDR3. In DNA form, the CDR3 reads TGTGCCAGCACTTCAGTCGGGGACAGGAACACTGAAGCTTTCTTT. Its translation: CASTSVGDRNTEAFF.

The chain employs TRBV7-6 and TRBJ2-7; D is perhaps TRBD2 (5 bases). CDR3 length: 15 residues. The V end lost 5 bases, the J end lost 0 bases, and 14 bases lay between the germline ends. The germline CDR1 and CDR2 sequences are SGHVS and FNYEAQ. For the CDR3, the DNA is TGTGCCAGCAGCCGGATCCGGGGAAGCTCCTACGAGCAGTACTTC. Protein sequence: CASSRIRGSSYEQYF.

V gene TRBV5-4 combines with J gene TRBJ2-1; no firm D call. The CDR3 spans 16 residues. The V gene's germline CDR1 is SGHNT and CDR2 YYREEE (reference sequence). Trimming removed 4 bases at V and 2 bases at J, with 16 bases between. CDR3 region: CASSRSGSSPYNEQFF. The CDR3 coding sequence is TGTGCCAGCAGCCGGTCAGGATCGTCCCCCTACAATGAGCAGTTCTTC.

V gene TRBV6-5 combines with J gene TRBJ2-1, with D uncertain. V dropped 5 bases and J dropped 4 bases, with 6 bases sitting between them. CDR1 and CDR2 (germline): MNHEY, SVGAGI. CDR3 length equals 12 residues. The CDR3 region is CASSTGYNEQFF. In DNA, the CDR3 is TGTGCCAGCAGTACTGGTTACAATGAGCAGTTCTTC.

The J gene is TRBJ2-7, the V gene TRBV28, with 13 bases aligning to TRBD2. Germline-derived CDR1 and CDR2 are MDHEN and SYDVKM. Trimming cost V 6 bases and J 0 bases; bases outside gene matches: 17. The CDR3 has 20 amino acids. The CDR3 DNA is TGTGCCAGCAGCCCTCCCGCAGGGGGACTAGCGGGACACTTCTCCTACGAGCAGTACTTC. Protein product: CASSPPAGGLAGHFSYEQYF.